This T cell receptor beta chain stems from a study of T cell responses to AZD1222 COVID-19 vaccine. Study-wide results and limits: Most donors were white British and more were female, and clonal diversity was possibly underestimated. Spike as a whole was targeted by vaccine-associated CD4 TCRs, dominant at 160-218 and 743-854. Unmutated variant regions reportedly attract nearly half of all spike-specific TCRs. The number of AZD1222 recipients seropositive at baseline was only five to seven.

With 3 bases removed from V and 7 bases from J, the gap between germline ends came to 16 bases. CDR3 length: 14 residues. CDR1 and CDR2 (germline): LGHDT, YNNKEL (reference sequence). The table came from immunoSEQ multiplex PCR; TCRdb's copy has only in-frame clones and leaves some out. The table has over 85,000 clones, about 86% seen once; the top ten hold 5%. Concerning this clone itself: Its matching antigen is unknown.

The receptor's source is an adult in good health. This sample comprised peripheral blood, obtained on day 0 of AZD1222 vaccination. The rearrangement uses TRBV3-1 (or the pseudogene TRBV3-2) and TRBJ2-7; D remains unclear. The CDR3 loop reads CASSQPPGRGEQYF. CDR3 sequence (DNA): TGTGCCAGCAGCCAGCCTCCGGGCCGTGGAGAGCAGTACTTC.